These T cell receptor beta chains were read from a single sample in a study of shared clonotypes between healthy human individuals. Data came from immunoSEQ multiplex PCR; TCRdb stores just in-frame clones and leaves some out. The data show fewer than 3 million clones, 92% seen once. The specimen was naive CD4+ T cells from PBMCs. These receptors came from a man aged 18 to 30 in good health. Some clones in this sample may be carry-over from other donors' samples. Both conserved end residues are part of each CDR3. A D gene is named only where the DNA matches it firmly. Size is omitted from some rows. Given values are once, few, many or a class for expanded clones.

CDR3 length	V gene	J gene	D gene	clone size	CDR3 protein	CDR3 DNA
16	TRBV18	TRBJ1-1	TRBD1	.	CASSPNRGGGNTEAFF	TGTGCCAGCTCACCAAACAGGGGGGGTGGAAACACTGAAGCTTTCTTT
18	TRBV7-9	TRBJ2-3	TRBD2	.	CASSLTTPYAGGTDTQYF	TGTGCCAGCAGCTTAACCACCCCATACGCGGGAGGCACAGATACGCAGTATTTT
13	TRBV12-5	TRBJ2-3	.	.	CASAGLSTDTQYF	TGTGCTAGTGCGGGTTTAAGCACAGATACGCAGTATTTT
17	TRBV4-2	TRBJ1-3	.	.	CASSQRPEGHGGNTIYF	TGTGCCAGCAGCCAACGTCCGGAGGGGCATGGGGGAAACACCATATATTTT
15	TRBV7-2	TRBJ1-5	TRBD1	.	CASSADRGRILPQHF	TGTGCCAGCAGCGCCGACAGGGGACGAATCCTGCCCCAGCATTTT
13	TRBV6-5	TRBJ1-1	.	.	CASGRTANTEAFF	TGTGCCAGCGGGAGGACAGCGAACACTGAAGCTTTCTTT
15	TRBV27	TRBJ2-5	TRBD1	.	CASSFGTGGQGTQYF	TGTGCCAGCAGTTTCGGGACAGGGGGTCAAGGGACCCAGTACTTC
13	TRBV6-1	TRBJ1-5	.	.	CASSEMWDQPQHF	TGTGCCAGCAGTGAAATGTGGGACCAGCCCCAGCATTTT
13	TRBV28	TRBJ2-7	TRBD1	.	CASSLTGAYEQYF	TGTGCCAGCAGTCTGACAGGGGCCTACGAGCAGTACTTC
14	TRBV4-3	TRBJ2-7	.	.	CASSQESGLFEQYF	TGCGCCAGCAGCCAAGAATCTGGACTTTTCGAGCAGTACTTC
15	TRBV21-1	TRBJ2-7	.	once	CASSCSSVQPYEQYF	TGTGCCAGCAGTTGCTCTAGCGTGCAGCCCTACGAGCAGTACTTC
14	TRBV10-3	TRBJ2-5	.	.	CAIGGGALGETQYF	TGTGCCATCGGCGGCGGAGCCCTGGGGGAGACCCAGTACTTC
16	TRBV19	TRBJ2-6	.	.	CASAVRGNSGANVLTF	TGTGCCAGCGCCGTTAGAGGTAACTCTGGGGCCAACGTCCTGACTTTC
15	TRBV18	TRBJ2-7	TRBD1	.	CASSPTGTGAYEQYF	TGTGCCAGCTCCCCCACCGGGACAGGGGCGTACGAGCAGTACTTC
12	TRBV2	TRBJ1-1	.	.	CAARGRGTEAFF	TGTGCCGCACGGGGCCGGGGCACTGAAGCTTTCTTT
13	TRBV6-5	TRBJ1-1	.	once	CASSYSKNTEVFF	TGTGCCAGCAGTTACTCCAAGAACACTGAAGTTTTCTTT
12	TRBV28	TRBJ1-6	.	.	CASSSLNSPLHF	TGTGCCAGCAGTTCTCTTAATTCACCCCTCCACTTT
16	TRBV28	TRBJ1-2	.	.	CASSLGGGAPLWGYTF	TGTGCCAGCAGTTTGGGAGGGGGGGCCCCACTGTGGGGCTACACCTTC
13	TRBV6-4	TRBJ1-1	TRBD1	.	CASSARTGTEAFF	TGTGCCAGCAGTGCCCGGACAGGCACTGAAGCTTTCTTT
17	TRBV18	TRBJ1-5	.	.	CASSSRDSLGSNQPQHF	TGTGCCAGCTCATCCCGGGACTCCCTCGGATCGAATCAGCCCCAGCATTTT
13	TRBV19	TRBJ2-7	TRBD1	.	CATIGDSSYEQYF	TGTGCCACTATTGGGGACAGCTCCTACGAGCAGTACTTC
15	TRBV27	TRBJ1-1	TRBD1	few	CASSFRDRGGTEAFF	TGTGCCAGCAGTTTCCGGGACAGGGGGGGCACTGAAGCTTTCTTT
15	TRBV4-1	TRBJ1-4	.	.	CASSQDLAGLEKLFF	TGCGCCAGCAGCCAAGATTTAGCAGGGTTAGAAAAACTGTTTTTT
14	TRBV5-1	TRBJ1-1	.	.	CASSLFGTNTEAFF	TGCGCCAGCAGCTTGTTCGGAACGAACACTGAAGCTTTCTTT
14	TRBV6-5	TRBJ2-7	.	.	CASSYSRKTYEQYF	TGTGCCAGCAGTTACTCCAGGAAGACCTACGAGCAGTACTTC
14	TRBV28	TRBJ2-7	.	.	CAISPPRDSYEQYF	TGTGCGATATCGCCCCCTAGAGACAGCTACGAGCAGTACTTC
14	TRBV2	TRBJ2-3	.	.	CASTERYSTDTQYF	TGTGCCAGCACCGAAAGATATAGCACAGATACGCAGTATTTT
13	TRBV28	TRBJ2-3	.	.	CASSLFRPGTQYF	TGTGCCAGCAGTTTGTTCCGGCCAGGTACGCAGTATTTT
15	TRBV29-1	TRBJ2-3	TRBD1	.	CSAKTGGADTDTQYF	TGCAGCGCAAAGACAGGGGGGGCCGACACAGATACGCAGTATTTT
15	TRBV6-5	TRBJ2-7	TRBD1	.	CAISAHGTGGGEQYF	TGTGCCATCAGTGCCCACGGGACAGGGGGCGGCGAGCAGTACTTC
16	TRBV25-1	TRBJ2-3	.	.	CASSEFRMEVGYTQYF	TGTGCCAGCAGTGAGTTCCGGATGGAGGTGGGGTATACGCAGTATTTT
16	TRBV4-2	TRBJ2-7	.	.	CASSQVLRASDYEQYF	TGTGCCAGCAGCCAAGTTCTCAGGGCCTCCGACTACGAGCAGTACTTC
14	TRBV5-1	TRBJ2-6	.	.	CASSGQAGANVLTF	TGCGCCAGCAGCGGCCAAGCTGGGGCCAACGTCCTGACTTTC
15	TRBV10-3	TRBJ1-4	.	.	CAISDSTTTHEKLFF	TGTGCCATCAGTGACTCAACGACGACTCATGAAAAACTGTTTTTT
15	TRBV6-6	TRBJ2-5	.	.	CASSPGRTARETQYF	TGTGCCAGCAGTCCCGGCAGAACGGCCCGAGAGACCCAGTACTTC
15	TRBV7-3	TRBJ2-5	TRBD2	.	CASSPTTSGQETQYF	TGTGCCAGCAGCCCCACTACTAGCGGCCAAGAGACCCAGTACTTC
15	TRBV5-4	TRBJ2-5	TRBD2	.	CASSRAGGGRETQYF	TGTGCCAGCAGCCGGGCTGGTGGCGGGAGAGAGACCCAGTACTTC
15	TRBV6-1	TRBJ2-7	TRBD1	.	CASRAAEQGEREQYF	TGTGCCAGCAGAGCCGCCGAACAGGGGGAGAGGGAGCAGTACTTC